This TCR beta chain was found in a study of shared clonotypes between healthy human individuals. Study-wide background: Three plates were used per donor for CD4 naive, three for CD4 memory, two for CD8 naive and one for CD8 memory.

Turning to this clone: Antigen specificity is unknown. The sample carries other DNA sequences with the same CDR3.

Losses at the gene ends were 2 bases for V and 3 bases for J; bases not matched to a gene: 5. The CDR3 is made up of 15 amino acids. Per the germline V gene, CDR1 is LGHNA and CDR2 is YNFKEQ. General observations from the study: Generation probability values for non-shared clonotypes were lower than those for clonotypes shared by all four donors.

An assay was performed, and its level was deep. Several immunoSEQ plates held equal portions of the genomic DNA taken from each subset. Libraries were prepared by immunoSEQ multiplex PCR; TCRdb keeps only in-frame clonotypes and omits some of them. The data show around 1,000,000 clones, around 77% seen once. Sequenced sample: memory CD4+ T cells from PBMCs. Subset given: CD45RA-negative fraction. This clonotype originated in a man aged 18 to 30 in good health. Some clones in this sample may be carry-over from other donors' samples. This chain connects TRBV4-2 to TRBJ2-7; TRBD2 matches at 9 bases. CDR3 residues: CASSQPTSGSYEQYF. CDR3 coding DNA: TGTGCCAGCAGCCAACCGACTAGCGGCAGCTACGAGCAGTACTTC.